A selection of T cell receptor beta chains follows, all from one sample in a study of spatial heterogeneity in lung cancer. Each CDR3 protein gets one entry after TCRdb re-called the 5' RACE reads with MiXCR. The data show approximately 92,000 distinct CDR3 sequences, approximately 12% seen once. The input for sequencing was PBMCs, taken at surgery. The receptors stem from a male donor with early-stage non-small cell lung cancer. CDR3s include the opening cysteine and the closing phenylalanine or tryptophan. A D gene is named only where the DNA matches it firmly. Clone size is not always given. Where it is, it says once, few, many or a class for expanded clones.

V gene	D gene	clone size	J gene	CDR3 protein	CDR3 DNA
TRBV12-3/TRBV12-4	.	few	TRBJ2-7	CASSPTIGRTSYEQYF	TGTGCCAGCAGCCCTACAATTGGACGCACGTCCTACGAGCAGTACTTC
TRBV25-1	.	few	TRBJ2-5	CASSEGGRTYEETQYF	TGTGCCAGCAGTGAAGGGGGTCGTACCTATGAAGAGACCCAGTACTTC
TRBV5-4	.	.	TRBJ1-1	CASSLEALGAFF	TGTGCCAGCAGTCTAGAAGCTCTGGGAGCTTTCTTT
TRBV4-1	.	few	TRBJ2-5	CASSQMKHEETQYF	TGCGCCAGCAGCCAGATGAAGCACGAGGAGACCCAGTACTTC
TRBV6-5	.	many	TRBJ2-1	CASSHPGNEQFF	TGTGCCAGCAGCCACCCGGGCAATGAGCAGTTCTTC
TRBV28	.	.	TRBJ2-1	CASSRDFKRGNNEQFF	TGTGCCAGCAGTCGGGACTTCAAGCGAGGAAACAATGAGCAGTTCTTC
TRBV25-1	TRBD1	.	TRBJ2-7	CASSRDRGRAYEQYF	TGTGCCAGCAGCCGCGACAGGGGGCGTGCCTACGAGCAGTACTTC
TRBV7-2	TRBD1	few	TRBJ2-1	CASSSLQGPRYNEQFF	TGTGCCAGCAGCTCTCTACAGGGGCCCCGCTACAATGAGCAGTTCTTC
TRBV6-2/TRBV6-3	TRBD1	.	TRBJ1-2	CASSGRTGEALGYGYTF	TGTGCCAGCAGTGGACGGACAGGGGAGGCCCTTGGCTATGGCTACACCTTC
TRBV7-2	TRBD1	.	TRBJ2-2	CASSRTGGHTGELFF	TGTGCCAGCAGCAGGACAGGGGGACACACCGGGGAGCTGTTTTTT
TRBV4-1	.	many	TRBJ2-5	CASSPVRAQETQYF	TGCGCCAGCAGCCCAGTGAGAGCCCAAGAGACCCAGTACTTC
TRBV7-8	.	.	TRBJ2-4	CASSPDGTLAKNIQYF	TGTGCCAGCAGCCCCGACGGAACTTTAGCCAAAAACATTCAGTACTTC
TRBV24-1	TRBD1	few	TRBJ2-1	CATSDPGQGSNEQFF	TGTGCCACCAGTGATCCCGGACAGGGAAGCAATGAGCAGTTCTTC
TRBV6-2/TRBV6-3	TRBD2	many	TRBJ2-1	CASSLNLAGPHNEQFF	TGTGCCAGCAGTTTGAACTTAGCGGGACCCCACAATGAGCAGTTCTTC
TRBV7-9	.	.	TRBJ1-4	CASSLSGDNEKLFF	TGTGCCAGCAGCTTATCTGGGGATAATGAAAAACTGTTTTTT
TRBV12-3/TRBV12-4	.	.	TRBJ2-3	CASSLGPKGTDTQYF	TGTGCCAGCAGTTTAGGCCCCAAAGGCACAGATACGCAGTATTTT
TRBV20-1	TRBD2	.	TRBJ2-7	CSARVTGTSSYEQYF	TGCAGTGCTAGGGTAACCGGGACTAGCTCCTACGAGCAGTACTTC
TRBV7-2	TRBD1	few	TRBJ2-2	CASSLVGQATGELFF	TGTGCCAGCAGCTTAGTTGGACAGGCAACCGGGGAGCTGTTTTTT
TRBV7-8	.	many	TRBJ2-4	CASSLDRIWGHTRNIQYF	TGTGCCAGCAGCTTAGACCGCATATGGGGGCACACACGAAACATTCAGTACTTC
TRBV6-1	.	medium-sized	TRBJ2-2	CASSEEQEVGELFF	TGTGCCAGCAGTGAAGAACAAGAGGTCGGGGAGCTGTTTTTT
TRBV5-1	TRBD1	.	TRBJ2-5	CASSMGQGAGETQYF	TGCGCCAGCAGCATGGGACAGGGGGCCGGGGAGACCCAGTACTTC
TRBV5-1	TRBD1	many	TRBJ1-1	CASSLDRGNTEAFF	TGCGCCAGCAGCTTGGACAGGGGAAACACTGAAGCTTTCTTT
TRBV6-5	TRBD1	.	TRBJ2-2	CASSQTGTGVTGELFF	TGTGCCAGCAGTCAAACCGGGACAGGGGTCACCGGGGAGCTGTTTTTT
TRBV20-1	.	.	TRBJ1-6	CSARDSANSPLHF	TGCAGTGCTAGAGATAGCGCCAATTCACCCCTCCACTTT
TRBV5-1	.	.	TRBJ2-4	CASRVEGLENIQYF	TGCGCCAGCAGAGTGGAGGGGTTGGAAAACATTCAGTACTTC
TRBV7-9	.	.	TRBJ2-3	CASSQPGQTNTDTQYF	TGTGCCAGCAGCCAGCCGGGACAAACTAACACAGATACGCAGTATTTT
TRBV20-1	.	few	TRBJ2-3	CGGLSGLSTDTQYF	TGCGGGGGACTCTCCGGGCTTAGTACAGATACGCAGTATTTT
TRBV20-1	TRBD2	.	TRBJ2-7	CSATSFSGLAVEQYF	TGCAGTGCTACATCCTTTTCGGGACTAGCGGTGGAGCAGTACTTC
TRBV14	.	many	TRBJ2-3	CASSQSGVGTDTQYF	TGTGCCAGCAGCCAATCCGGGGTGGGCACAGATACGCAGTATTTT
TRBV29-1	.	few	TRBJ1-1	CSVAYRDTEAFF	TGCAGCGTTGCATACAGGGACACTGAAGCTTTCTTT
TRBV7-8	.	.	TRBJ1-4	CASSLGHLGQKLFF	TGTGCCAGCAGCTTAGGACACTTAGGACAAAAACTGTTTTTT